The following is a T cell receptor beta chain sequence with its context. Per the original data handling: Cell counts per sample came from amplifying reference gene primers. Using immunoSEQ multiplex PCR, the repertoire was profiled, and TCRdb retains in-frame clones only, with some absent. V, J and clone size are taken as reported in that table, and D and trimming were inferred from the DNA itself. The sample has some 250,000 clones; about three quarters are singletons. With 4 bases removed from V and 3 bases from J, the gap between germline ends came to 16 bases. The germline gives CDR1 SNHLY, CDR2 FYNNEI. The CDR3 contains 16 residues. This sample is part of a study of blood T cell repertoires in COVID-19. Whole-study context: Samples of COVID-19 (acute and convalescent) were obtained from the United States, Italy and Spain. Sample material is recorded as cDNA or gDNA derived from T cells, B-cell-depleted T cells, or PBMCs.

The sequence was obtained from a woman over 75 with acute or convalescent COVID-19. This chain joins TRBV2 and TRBJ1-5; D remains unclear. Sequences were obtained from peripheral blood. For the CDR3, the DNA is TGTGCCAGCAGTGCACCCTTCACCGAACACAATCAGCCCCAGCATTTT. Amino acids: CASSAPFTEHNQPQHF.